This is a list of T cell receptor beta chains from one sample in a study of blood T cell repertoires in COVID-19. Libraries were prepared by immunoSEQ multiplex PCR; TCRdb keeps only in-frame clonotypes and omits some of them. The repertoire consists of under 45,000 clones, with around 73% occurring once and the leading ten covering over 25%. The sample comprised peripheral blood. These receptor sequences come from a woman in her 70s with acute or convalescent COVID-19. Each CDR3 is given with its conserved first and last residue. The D gene is left open where the match is weak. Rows may omit the clone size; those that give it use once, few, many or a size class.

>TRBJ1-1|NA|many|TRBV4-2
TGTGCCAGCAGCCAATTGTTGGGTACGGGGAACACTGAAGCTTTCTTT
CASSQLLGTGNTEAFF
>TRBJ2-3|NA|NA|TRBV4-2
TGTGCCAGCAGCCAAGGTAGCGGTACAGATACGCAGTATTTT
CASSQGSGTDTQYF
>TRBJ1-2|NA|NA|TRBV7-3
TGTGCCAGCAGCCCATCAGGGATGGGGGGCTACACCTTC
CASSPSGMGGYTF
>TRBJ2-1|NA|NA|TRBV7-2
TGTGCCAGCAGCTTAACTAGTCGTTATGAGCAGTTCTTC
CASSLTSRYEQFF
>TRBJ1-2|NA|NA|TRBV7-2
TGTGCCAGCAGCCCGACCCAGGGTAACCGTGGCTACACCTTC
CASSPTQGNRGYTF
>TRBJ2-7|TRBD2|NA|TRBV5-1
TGCGCCAGCAGCGCCACTAGCGGGACATACGAGCAGTACTTC
CASSATSGTYEQYF
>TRBJ2-1|TRBD1|NA|TRBV3-1/TRBV3-2
TGTGCCAGCAGCCAAGATTGGGCAGGGGGCTACAATGAGCAGTTCTTC
CASSQDWAGGYNEQFF
>TRBJ2-1|TRBD2|NA|TRBV27
TGTGCCAGCAACCGAGCGGGAGATCTTTACAATGAGCAGTTCTTC
CASNRAGDLYNEQFF
>TRBJ1-4|TRBD1|few|TRBV4-1
TGCGCCAGCAGCCAGCCGGGACAGACTAATGAAAAACTGTTTTTT
CASSQPGQTNEKLFF
>TRBJ2-4|TRBD1|NA|TRBV19
TGTGCCAGTAGTAGGGGGACAGGGACCAAAAACATTCAGTACTTC
CASSRGTGTKNIQYF
>TRBJ1-5|NA|NA|TRBV19
TGTGCCAGTAGTATCCAGGATTATAGCAATCAGCCCCAGCATTTT
CASSIQDYSNQPQHF
>TRBJ1-1|NA|once|TRBV6-5
TGTGCCAGCAGTTACTCGACCCCCGGGTGGACTGAAGCTTTCTTT
CASSYSTPGWTEAFF
>TRBJ1-1|TRBD1|NA|TRBV27
TGTGCCAGCAGTCTAAGACAGGGCCGGGGGATGAACACTGAAGCTTTCTTT
CASSLRQGRGMNTEAFF
>TRBJ1-1|NA|NA|TRBV5-1
TGCGCCAGCAGCTCGAAAGACAGCATTGAAGCTTTCTTT
CASSSKDSIEAFF
>TRBJ2-1|TRBD1|NA|TRBV28
TGTGCCAGCAGTTCGGGACAGAGCTCCTACAATGAGCAGTTCTTC
CASSSGQSSYNEQFF
>TRBJ1-3|NA|once|TRBV7-9
TGTGCCAGCAGCTTAGCGGAGGCTAGCACCATATATTTT
CASSLAEASTIYF
>TRBJ1-6|TRBD1|NA|TRBV7-3
TGTGCCAGCAGCTCCACAGGGGCTAGTTCACCCCTCCACTTT
CASSSTGASSPLHF
>TRBJ2-3|TRBD2|NA|TRBV7-8
TGTGCCAGCAGTCGAAGACTAGCGCTCACAGATACGCAGTATTTT
CASSRRLALTDTQYF
>TRBJ2-6|TRBD1|NA|TRBV5-1
TGCGCCAGCAGCAAAGACAGGGCTGGGGCCAACGTCCTGACTTTC
CASSKDRAGANVLTF
>TRBJ2-7|TRBD1|NA|TRBV11-2
TGTGCCAGCAGCTTAGTGACAGGGGGGACCTACGAGCAGTACTTC
CASSLVTGGTYEQYF
>TRBJ1-5|NA|NA|TRBV5-1
TGCGCCAGCAGATTGGAGAGCGGGCGCAATCAGCCCCAGCATTTT
CASRLESGRNQPQHF
>TRBJ1-4|NA|NA|TRBV29-1
TGCAGCGTTGAAGATCCCGGGACACCGAATGAAAAACTGTTTTTT
CSVEDPGTPNEKLFF
>TRBJ1-1|NA|NA|TRBV28
TGTGCCAGCAGCTCCTCCGGTGGGGAGGACACTGAAGCTTTCTTT
CASSSSGGEDTEAFF
>TRBJ1-6|TRBD1|NA|TRBV7-6
TGTGCCAGCAGCTTGCTGGGACAGGGCTATTCACCCCTCCACTTT
CASSLLGQGYSPLHF
>TRBJ2-7|TRBD2|NA|TRBV4-2
TGTGCCAGCAGCCAGGGAGAACTAGCGGGATCCTACGAGCAGTACTTC
CASSQGELAGSYEQYF
>TRBJ1-1|NA|NA|TRBV28
TGTGCCAGCAGCCTTGGGACACAGGCGAACACTGAAGCTTTCTTT
CASSLGTQANTEAFF
>TRBJ1-2|NA|many|TRBV20-1
TGCAGTGCTAGTGGTGGGAGGGTCGATGGCTACACCTTC
CSASGGRVDGYTF
>TRBJ1-1|NA|few|TRBV15
TGTGCCACCAGCAGAGGACTGAGGGACACTGAAGCTTTCTTT
CATSRGLRDTEAFF
>TRBJ2-7|TRBD2|NA|TRBV7-2
TGTGCCAGCAGTCCGGTTGGCGGGGGCTACGAGCAGTACTTC
CASSPVGGGYEQYF
>TRBJ1-2|NA|NA|TRBV10-3
TGTGCCATCAGTGAGGGACAAGGCGGCAACTATGGCTACACCTTC
CAISEGQGGNYGYTF
>TRBJ2-3|TRBD2|NA|TRBV11-2
TGTGCCAGCAGCTTAGATCGCTTTAGCGGGACGCACACAGATACGCAGTATTTT
CASSLDRFSGTHTDTQYF
>TRBJ1-2|NA|NA|TRBV27
TGTGCCAGCAGTTTATCGGTACAGGATATCTATGGCTACACCTTC
CASSLSVQDIYGYTF
>TRBJ2-3|NA|NA|TRBV28
TGTGCCAGCAGTTTGGGGGCTCATCGGACAGATACGCAGTATTTT
CASSLGAHRTDTQYF
>TRBJ2-3|TRBD1|NA|TRBV10-2
TGCGCCAGCAGCGTTAGGGACAGTCGCACAGATACGCAGTATTTT
CASSVRDSRTDTQYF
>TRBJ2-1|NA|few|TRBV4-2
TGTGCCAGCAGCCAAGGGGCTTTAGGCGGGAATGCCTACAATGAGCAGTTCTTC
CASSQGALGGNAYNEQFF
>TRBJ1-5|NA|NA|TRBV2
TGTGCCAGCAGCAGCGGAGGTCAGCCCCAGCATTTT
CASSSGGQPQHF
>TRBJ1-2|NA|NA|TRBV30
TGTGCCTGGAGTCGTAGGGGGAACTATGGCTACACCTTC
CAWSRRGNYGYTF
>TRBJ2-2|NA|once|TRBV7-8
TGTGCCAGCAGCTTAGTTAGCGGGGAGCTGTTTTTT
CASSLVSGELFF
>TRBJ2-7|NA|many|TRBV27
TGTGCCAGCAGTTTATCCAGGGGTTTCTACGAGCAGTACTTC
CASSLSRGFYEQYF
>TRBJ1-4|NA|NA|TRBV3-1/TRBV3-2
TGTGCCAGCAGCCAATTCTCCAACGTCGGGGTGGCTAATGAAAAACTGTTTTTT
CASSQFSNVGVANEKLFF
>TRBJ1-1|NA|NA|TRBV25-1
TGTGCCAGCAGTGAGACCTGGGGGGAGACTGAAGCTTTCTTT
CASSETWGETEAFF
>TRBJ1-2|TRBD1|NA|TRBV2
TGTGCCAGCAGTGAAATCGACAGGGGTGGCTACACCTTC
CASSEIDRGGYTF
>TRBJ2-6|NA|NA|TRBV5-4
TGTGCCAGCAGCTTTTCGGGTAGTGCTAACTCTGGGGCCAACGTCCTGACTTTC
CASSFSGSANSGANVLTF
>TRBJ1-3|NA|NA|TRBV18
TGTGCCAGCTCACCAGTCGGTTACGGAAACACCATATATTTT
CASSPVGYGNTIYF
>TRBJ2-3|NA|NA|TRBV6-2/TRBV6-3
TGTGCCAGCAGTTACTGGGGGGTCACAGATACGCAGTATTTT
CASSYWGVTDTQYF
>TRBJ1-1|NA|NA|TRBV7-2
TGTGCCAGCAGCTTATGGGCAATGAACACTGAAGCTTTCTTT
CASSLWAMNTEAFF
>TRBJ2-1|NA|few|TRBV28
TGTGCCAGCAGTTGGAGAACAGGGTACAATGAGCAGTTCTTC
CASSWRTGYNEQFF
>TRBJ1-2|NA|NA|TRBV12-3/TRBV12-4
TGTGCCAGCAGGAGACAGAGCTATGGCTACACCTTC
CASRRQSYGYTF
>TRBJ1-6|NA|NA|TRBV28
TGTGCCAGCAGTGCCGCCGCGGGGAGGCAAAATTCACCCCTCCACTTT
CASSAAAGRQNSPLHF
>TRBJ2-3|NA|NA|TRBV28
TGTGCCGCCTCTGGGGGCAGCACAGATACGCAGTATTTT
CAASGGSTDTQYF
>TRBJ2-1|NA|NA|TRBV10-3
TGTGCCATCAGGCCCGAGGGGGGGACCTACAATGAGCAGTTCTTC
CAIRPEGGTYNEQFF
>TRBJ1-3|NA|NA|TRBV7-8
TGTGCCAGCAGCCGAGACGCAGGGGACGGAAACACCATATATTTT
CASSRDAGDGNTIYF
>TRBJ1-1|NA|NA|TRBV7-3
TGTGCCAGCAGCTTTTCCGGGGAATCTGAAGCTTTCTTT
CASSFSGESEAFF